This record looks at one T cell receptor beta chain sequence and its context. This record comes from a study of blood T cell repertoires in COVID-19. Study in general: Specimens from acute and convalescent COVID-19 originated in the United States, Italy and Spain. T cells, B-cell-depleted T cells, or PBMCs provided the cDNA or gDNA that served as material.

V lost 0 bases, J lost 4 bases, and 6 bases stayed unmatched. This CDR3 spans 15 amino acids. CDR1 and CDR2 from the germline V gene are SGHRS and YFSETQ. Authors' processing steps: By means of reference gene primer amplification, nucleated cell counts were estimated. Assay: immunoSEQ multiplex PCR; the TCRdb copy retains only in-frame clones and omits some. V and J calls and clone size are copied from that table; D and trimming were computed from the DNA. The sample lists 130,000 to 150,000 clones; roughly three quarters were seen once. The J gene is TRBJ2-7, the V gene TRBV5-1; 8 bases agree with TRBD2. Sequenced: peripheral blood. The receptor was isolated from a woman aged 55-69 years with acute or convalescent COVID-19. The DNA of the CDR3 is TGCGCCAGCAGCTTGGTAGGACTAGCCGGGTACGAGCAGTACTTC. Its protein is CASSLVGLAGYEQYF.